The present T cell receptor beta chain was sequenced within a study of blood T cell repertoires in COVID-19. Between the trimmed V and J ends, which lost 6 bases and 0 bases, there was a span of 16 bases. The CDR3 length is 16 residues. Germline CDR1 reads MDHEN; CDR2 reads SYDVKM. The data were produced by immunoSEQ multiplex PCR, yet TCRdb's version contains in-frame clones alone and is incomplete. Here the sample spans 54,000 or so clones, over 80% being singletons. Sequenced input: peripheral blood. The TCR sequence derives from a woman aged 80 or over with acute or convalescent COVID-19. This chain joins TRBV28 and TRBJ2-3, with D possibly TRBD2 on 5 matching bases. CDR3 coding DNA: TGTGCCAGCAGCCTACCTAGCAGTTATAGCACAGATACGCAGTATTTT. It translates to CASSLPSSYSTDTQYF.